This paragraph reports one T cell receptor (beta chain). The antigen remains undetermined. Genomic DNA came from frozen unsorted single-cell suspensions. The sample is drawn from a study of immune cell composition in non-small cell lung cancer. Generated by immunoSEQ multiplex PCR, the TCRdb table keeps only in-frame clones and is missing some. This table holds about 1,500 clones, about 82% found once. General observations from the study: Tumour TCR-beta clonality was not significantly tied to smoking pack-years. Squamous lung tumours showed higher top 10 clone scores and clonality than adenocarcinomas.

The clonotype originates from a human donor with non-small cell lung cancer. Input material: lung tumor tissue.

As DNA, the CDR3 is TGTGCCAGCAGTTTCAACAGGGCCGGGAATGAAAAACTGTTTTTT. Translation: CASSFNRAGNEKLFF. The chain links TRBV28 to TRBJ1-4, with a possible D match to TRBD1 (6 bases). The germline V gene encodes CDR1 MDHEN and CDR2 SYDVKM. V was trimmed by 3 bases and J by 5 bases, leaving 13 bases between them. The CDR3 contains 15 residues.